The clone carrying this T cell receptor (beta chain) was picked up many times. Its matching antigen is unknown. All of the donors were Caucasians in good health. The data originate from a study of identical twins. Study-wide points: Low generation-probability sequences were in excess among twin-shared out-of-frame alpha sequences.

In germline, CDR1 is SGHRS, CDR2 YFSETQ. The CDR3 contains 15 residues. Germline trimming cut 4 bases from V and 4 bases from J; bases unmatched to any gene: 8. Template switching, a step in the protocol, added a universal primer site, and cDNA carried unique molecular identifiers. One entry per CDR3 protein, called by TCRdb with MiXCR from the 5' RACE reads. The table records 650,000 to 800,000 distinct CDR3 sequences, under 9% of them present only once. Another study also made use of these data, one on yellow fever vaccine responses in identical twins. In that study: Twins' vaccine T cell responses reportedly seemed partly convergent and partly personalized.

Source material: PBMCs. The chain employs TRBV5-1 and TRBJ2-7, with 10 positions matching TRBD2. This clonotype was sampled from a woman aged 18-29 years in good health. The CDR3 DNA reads TGCGCCAGCAGCGATTCCGGACTAGCGGTGTACGAGCAGTACTTC. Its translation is CASSDSGLAVYEQYF.